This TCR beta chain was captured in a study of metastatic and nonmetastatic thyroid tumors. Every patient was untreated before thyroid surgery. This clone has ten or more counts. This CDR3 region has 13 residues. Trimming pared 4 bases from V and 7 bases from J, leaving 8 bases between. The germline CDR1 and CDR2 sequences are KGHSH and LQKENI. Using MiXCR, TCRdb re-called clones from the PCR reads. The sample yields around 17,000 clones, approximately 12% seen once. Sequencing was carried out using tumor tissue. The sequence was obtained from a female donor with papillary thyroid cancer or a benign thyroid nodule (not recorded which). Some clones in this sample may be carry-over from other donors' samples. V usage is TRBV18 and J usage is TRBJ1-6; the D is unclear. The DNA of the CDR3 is TGTGCCAGCTCACACGACGGGAATTCACCCCTCCACTTT. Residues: CASSHDGNSPLHF.